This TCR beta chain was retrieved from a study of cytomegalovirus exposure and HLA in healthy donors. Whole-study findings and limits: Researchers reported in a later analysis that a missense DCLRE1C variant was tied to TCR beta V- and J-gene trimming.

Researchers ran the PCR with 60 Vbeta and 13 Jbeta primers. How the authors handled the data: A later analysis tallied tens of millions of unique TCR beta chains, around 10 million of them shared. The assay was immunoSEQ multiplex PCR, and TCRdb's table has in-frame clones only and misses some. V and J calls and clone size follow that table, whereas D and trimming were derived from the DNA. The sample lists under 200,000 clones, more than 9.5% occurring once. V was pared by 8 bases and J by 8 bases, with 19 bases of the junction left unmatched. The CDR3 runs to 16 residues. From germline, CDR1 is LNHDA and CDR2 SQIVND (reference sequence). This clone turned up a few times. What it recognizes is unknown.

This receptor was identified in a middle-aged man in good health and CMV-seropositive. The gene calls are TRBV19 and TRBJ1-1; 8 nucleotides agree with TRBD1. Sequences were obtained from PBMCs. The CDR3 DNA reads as TGTGCCAGTCATCCCGGGCGGGACAGGCGATCTGAGGAAGCTTTCTTT. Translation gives CASHPGRDRRSEEAFF.